These 32 T cell receptor beta chains share one sample of origin, sequenced in a study of blood T cell repertoires in COVID-19. Repertoires were generated with immunoSEQ multiplex PCR, while TCRdb's copy carries only in-frame clones and drops some. The data hold around 150,000 clones, with roughly 85% observed a single time. The source material was PBMCs or T cells enriched from blood (not recorded which). Receptors were obtained from a woman aged 50 to 60 who had recovered from COVID-19.

The CDR3 loop is CASSHRGREETQYF. The CDR3 DNA follows: TGTGCCAGCTCACACAGGGGGCGTGAAGAGACCCAGTACTTC. The rearrangement joins TRBV18 to TRBJ2-5; the match to TRBD1 covers 9 bases. The CDR3 length is 14 residues. CDR1 and CDR2 from the germline V gene are KGHSH and LQKENI. The V gene end was trimmed by 4 bases and the J gene end by 3 bases; junction bases not matched to a gene: 3.

This chain connects TRBV10-1 to TRBJ1-1; 8 bases agree with TRBD1. The CDR3 spans 15 residues. Germline assignment: CDR1 WNHNN and CDR2 SYGVQD (reference sequence). Trimming removed 0 bases from V and 4 bases from J; junction bases left unmatched: 4. The CDR3 bases are TGCGCCAGCAGTGAGTCGACAGGGGCAGGCACTGAAGCTTTCTTT. Its translation: CASSESTGAGTEAFF.

The genes are TRBV7-8 and TRBJ2-2; a possible D gene is TRBD2 (6 bases). The CDR3 contains 14 residues. Trimming took 5 bases from V and 5 from J, leaving 12 bases between them. From germline, CDR1 is SGHVS and CDR2 FQNEAQ. The CDR3 region is CASSPGVGTGELFF. CDR3 nucleotide sequence: TGTGCCAGCAGCCCGGGAGTAGGTACCGGGGAGCTGTTTTTT.

This chain links TRBV5-1 with TRBJ1-2, with 7 bases matching TRBD1. J lost 6 bases, V lost 2 bases, and 4 bases had no gene match. The CDR3 is made up of 13 amino acids. Germline assignment: CDR1 SGHRS and CDR2 YFSETQ. The CDR3 here is CASSFGGGDGYTF. As DNA, the CDR3 is TGCGCCAGCAGCTTTGGAGGGGGCGATGGCTACACCTTC.

This clone was recorded only once. The V call is TRBV2, the J call TRBJ2-2; 7 bases map to TRBD1. This CDR3 region has 14 residues. J lost 4 bases, V lost 4 bases, and 3 bases had no gene match. The V gene's germline CDR1 is SNHLY and CDR2 FYNNEI. CDR3 loop: CASSGQGSTGELFF. In DNA, the CDR3 is TGTGCCAGCAGTGGACAGGGAAGCACCGGGGAGCTGTTTTTT. Supplemented by reference TRBV2 and TRBJ2-2, the full variable domain reads EPEVTQTPSHQVTQMGQEVILRCVPISNHLYFYWYRQILGQKVEFLVSFYNNEISEKSEIFDDQFSVERPDGSNFTLKIRSTKLEDSAMYFCASSGQGSTGELFFGEGSRLTVL.

The chain has TRBV5-1 and TRBJ1-5; D possibly corresponds to TRBD1 (6 bases). V lost 2 bases to trimming and J lost 7 bases, with 10 bases between them. CDR1 is SGHRS and CDR2 is YFSETQ in the germline V gene. The CDR3 sequence is 13 residues long. CDR3 coding DNA: TGCGCCAGCAGCTTAGGGGGGGAGCAGCCCCAGCATTTT. Translating gives CASSLGGEQPQHF.

This clone was counted once. The rearrangement joins TRBV29-1 to TRBJ2-5; 9 positions agree with TRBD2. Germline V gene lookup returns CDR1 SQVTM and CDR2 ANQGSEA. V lost 4 bases to trimming and J lost 4 bases; unmatched junction nucleotides: 10. CDR3 length: 15 amino acids. CDR3: CSVGRLAEGGETQYF. In DNA, the CDR3 is TGCAGCGTTGGCAGACTAGCGGAGGGGGGAGAGACCCAGTACTTC.

The chain couples TRBV7-3 to TRBJ2-1; 8 nucleotides agree with TRBD2. The CDR3 runs 16 residues. The V gene end was trimmed by 5 bases and the J gene end by 3 bases; junction bases not matched to a gene: 9. The V gene's germline CDR1 is SGHTA and CDR2 FQGTGA. The CDR3 DNA follows: TGTGCCAGCAGCCTGCCAGCGGGACTAGGCTACAATGAGCAGTTCTTC. Its protein is CASSLPAGLGYNEQFF.

The rearrangement joins TRBV5-1 to TRBJ1-3; D is perhaps TRBD1 (6 bases). Between the trimmed V and J ends, which lost 0 bases and 2 bases, there was a span of 15 bases. Germline values: CDR1 SGHRS, CDR2 YFSETQ. The CDR3 runs 17 residues. The CDR3 DNA follows: TGCGCCAGCAGCTTGGGAGTCGCGGGGGCTGCTGGAAACACCATATATTTT. It is translated as CASSLGVAGAAGNTIYF.

The chain carries TRBV7-9 and TRBJ1-1; the match to TRBD1 covers 10 bases. Germline V CDR1 and CDR2: SEHNR, FQNEAQ (reference sequence). The V and J ends lost 6 bases and 3 bases, in that order; junction bases with no gene match: 13. CDR3 length equals 17 residues. CDR3 sequence (DNA): TGTGCCAGCAGTTCAGACAGGGGGCGGTTTTCGGACACTGAAGCTTTCTTT. Its translation is CASSSDRGRFSDTEAFF.

CDR3 sequence reads: CASSQESSGVNQPQHF. Written as DNA, the CDR3 is TGCGCCAGCAGCCAAGAAAGTTCAGGGGTCAATCAGCCCCAGCATTTT. The chain employs TRBV4-1 and TRBJ1-5; maybe TRBD1 (6 bases). V was pared by 0 bases and J by 3 bases, with 12 bases between. Germline V gene sequence: CDR1 MGHRA, CDR2 YSYEKL. The CDR3 covers 16 residues.

V is TRBV29-1 and J is TRBJ1-1; D is ambiguous. Per the germline V gene, CDR1 is SQVTM and CDR2 is ANQGSEA. V lost 4 bases and J lost 6, with 15 bases in between. The CDR3 loop spans 13 amino acids. In DNA, the CDR3 is TGCAGCGTTGCGGTAGTGAGGGTCGCTGAAGCTTTCTTT. Translation: CSVAVVRVAEAFF.

V is TRBV30 and J is TRBJ1-4, with 10 bases matching TRBD1. The CDR3 loop spans 14 amino acids. Germline lookup yields CDR1 GTSNPN and CDR2 SVGIG (reference sequence). Unmatched junction bases numbered 4, after V lost 2 bases and J lost 7 bases. The CDR3 DNA reads as TGTGCCTGGAGTCTCGGGACAGGGGTTGAAAAACTGTTTTTT. Translation: CAWSLGTGVEKLFF.

The chain links TRBV19 to TRBJ2-7; 11 bases align to TRBD1. Germline CDR1 is LNHDA and CDR2 is SQIVND (reference sequence). The CDR3 sequence is 15 residues long. V lost 6 bases and J lost 2; bases outside the gene matches: 6. CDR3 nucleotides: TGTGCCAGTAGCGCCCGGACAGGGGGCCCCTACGAGCAGTACTTC. Protein sequence: CASSARTGGPYEQYF.

The genes are TRBV11-1 and TRBJ1-1; D remains ambiguous. In germline, CDR1 is SGHAT, CDR2 FQDESV (reference sequence). Deletions cut 8 bases from V and 4 bases from J, with 8 bases between. The CDR3 consists of 11 residues. CDR3 region: CASRRVTEAFF. The CDR3 coding sequence is TGTGCCAGCCGCCGGGTCACTGAAGCTTTCTTT.

The V call is TRBV5-1, the J call TRBJ2-7; unclear D gene. This CDR3 is built from 13 residues. Trimming cost V 0 bases and J 0 bases, with 4 bases left between them. The germline V gene encodes CDR1 SGHRS and CDR2 YFSETQ. CDR3 amino acids: CASSLAYSYEQYF. The CDR3 coding sequence is TGCGCCAGCAGCTTGGCCTACTCCTACGAGCAGTACTTC.

The chain is built from TRBV7-6 and TRBJ2-5, with a possible D match to TRBD1 (5 bases). Germline assignment: CDR1 SGHVS and CDR2 FNYEAQ. The CDR3 is made up of 13 amino acids. V was shortened by 1 base and J by 5 bases, with 8 bases between the two germline ends. DNA for the CDR3: TGTGCCAGCAGCTTAGTTCAGGGCGAGACCCAGTACTTC. This translates into CASSLVQGETQYF. The full variable domain, in which reference TRBV7-6 and TRBJ2-5 provide the parts outside the CDR3, is GAGVSQSPRYKVTKRGQDVALRCDPISGHVSLYWYRQALGQGPEFLTYFNYEAQQDKSGLPNDRFSAERPEGSISTLTIQRTEQRDSAMYRCASSLVQGETQYFGPGTRLLVL.

The chain carries TRBV28 and TRBJ2-7; 9 positions match TRBD2. The junction had 5 bases not matched to a gene; V was cut back by 4 bases and J by 1 base. The CDR3 sequence is 15 residues long. Germline CDR1 reads MDHEN; CDR2 reads SYDVKM. The CDR3, as DNA: TGTGCCAGCAGTTACAGCGGGAGGTCTTCCTACGAGCAGTACTTC. It specifies CASSYSGRSSYEQYF.

The V and J genes are TRBV10-1 and TRBJ2-1; possibly TRBD1 for D (6 bases). V was trimmed by 3 bases and J by 0 bases, leaving 9 bases between them. CDR1 is WNHNN and CDR2 is SYGVQD in the germline V gene (reference sequence). This CDR3 is 15 amino acids long. The CDR3 nucleotides are TGCGCCAGCAGTGATGGGGGCAGCTCCTACAATGAGCAGTTCTTC. It is translated as CASSDGGSSYNEQFF.

This clone was recorded only once. The chain employs TRBV10-3 and TRBJ2-1, with D possibly being TRBD1 (5 bases). Per the germline V gene, CDR1 is ENHRY and CDR2 is SYGVKD. Trimming removed 3 bases from V and 5 bases from J, with 11 bases in between. The CDR3 has 14 residues. The CDR3 protein is CAISEGERNNEQFF. CDR3 nucleotide sequence: TGTGCCATCAGTGAAGGGGAACGTAACAATGAGCAGTTCTTC.

This clone was counted many times. The chain has TRBV28 and TRBJ1-3, with 7 bases fitting TRBD1. The CDR3 has 17 residues. The junction had 13 bases not matched to a gene; V was cut back by 3 bases and J by 5 bases. CDR1 MDHEN and CDR2 SYDVKM come from the germline V gene. This chain's CDR3 is CASSFSRAGTARNTIYF. In nucleotides, the CDR3 is TGTGCCAGCAGTTTTTCAAGAGCCGGGACAGCGAGAAACACCATATATTTT. Together with reference TRBV28 and TRBJ1-3, the CDR3 gives the full variable domain: DVKVTQSSRYLVKRTGEKVFLECVQDMDHENMFWYRQDPGLGLRLIYFSYDVKMKEKGDIPEGYSVSREKKERFSLILESASTNQTSMYLCASSFSRAGTARNTIYFGEGSWLTVV.

The chain is built from TRBV7-8 and TRBJ1-3; the D gene is possibly TRBD1 (6 bases). Germline V lookup: CDR1 SGHVS, CDR2 FQNEAQ. V lost 6 bases, J lost 0 bases, and 9 bases lay in between. The CDR3 totals 14 residues. CDR3 sequence: CASSSTGSGNTIYF. The CDR3 DNA is TGTGCCAGCAGTTCGACAGGCTCTGGAAACACCATATATTTT.

The gene calls are TRBV12-3 or TRBV12-4 and TRBJ1-1, with TRBD1 matching over 8 bases. V lost 6 bases to trimming and J lost 4 bases; unmatched junction nucleotides: 4. The CDR3 contains 13 residues. CDR3 nucleotides: TGTGCCAGCAGACGGACAGGGAGCACTGAAGCTTTCTTT. The encoded protein is CASRRTGSTEAFF.

The V gene is TRBV6-6, the J gene TRBJ2-3, with TRBD2 matching 7 bases. J gave up 4 bases and V 5 bases, and 15 bases lay outside the gene matches. CDR3 size: 17 residues. Germline V gene lookup returns CDR1 MNHNY and CDR2 SVGAGI (reference sequence). The CDR3: CASSPWSGDIRADTQYF. CDR3 DNA: TGTGCCAGCAGTCCTTGGAGCGGGGATATCAGGGCAGATACGCAGTATTTT.

Only a few counts were recorded for this clone. The chain recombines TRBV5-1 with TRBJ2-2; 11 nucleotides match TRBD2. CDR3 size: 16 residues. V trimming: 1 base; J trimming: 5 bases; junction bases outside the gene matches: 4. Looked up from germline, CDR1 is SGHRS and CDR2 is YFSETQ. The DNA for the CDR3 is TGCGCCAGCAGCTTGACTAGCGGGAGAGAAACCGGGGAGCTGTTTTTT. Translated, it gives CASSLTSGRETGELFF.

J is TRBJ1-1 and V is TRBV19, with TRBD1 as a possible D gene (6 bases). This CDR3 has 14 residues. V gave up 4 bases and J gave up 0 bases, with 9 bases separating them. Germline-derived CDR1 and CDR2 are LNHDA and SQIVND (reference sequence). CDR3 loop: CASSNREMNTEAFF. The CDR3 DNA follows: TGTGCCAGTAGTAACAGGGAGATGAACACTGAAGCTTTCTTT.

Only one count was recorded for this clone. Here the CDR3 DNA reads TGTGCCAGCAGCCTCAGTGCGGGGACGGAGCAGTTCTTC. This sequence encodes CASSLSAGTEQFF. The V gene is TRBV3-1 (or the pseudogene TRBV3-2), the J gene TRBJ2-1; maybe TRBD2 (6 bases). This CDR3 comprises 13 residues. Germline V gives CDR1 LGHDT, CDR2 YNNKEL (reference sequence). V was pared by 4 bases and J by 10 bases, with 14 bases between.

The J gene is TRBJ1-4, the V gene TRBV4-2; 9 bases are shared with TRBD1. Germline V gene data show CDR1 as LGHNA and CDR2 as YNFKEQ. This CDR3 comprises 16 residues. With V trimmed by 4 bases and J by 7 bases, 10 bases remained unmatched. In DNA form, the CDR3 reads TGTGCCAGCAGCCCTCAGACCGGGACAGGGACTGAAAAACTGTTTTTT. Encoded protein: CASSPQTGTGTEKLFF.

This clone was found once. The chain joins TRBV24-1 to TRBJ2-5; TRBD1 might be the D (6 bases). Looked up from germline, CDR1 is KGHDR and CDR2 is SFDVKD. V was shortened by 3 bases and J by 5 bases, with 12 bases between the two germline ends. The CDR3 consists of 14 residues. The CDR3 region has the DNA TGTGCCACCAGTGATGACACAGGGTACGAGACCCAGTACTTC. Protein: CATSDDTGYETQYF.

In DNA, the CDR3 is TGTGCCAGCAGCTTAGAGACAGGGACCTACGAGCAGTACTTC. Encoded protein: CASSLETGTYEQYF. The chain is built from TRBV11-3 and TRBJ2-7; TRBD1 aligns across 7 bases. This CDR3 is 14 amino acids long. Trimming at V came to 0 bases and at J to 2 bases, leaving 1 base not matched to a gene. Germline loops: CDR1 SGHNT, CDR2 YENEEA.

This clone has a handful of counts. This chain links TRBV9 with TRBJ2-7, with TRBD1 as a possible D gene (7 bases). This CDR3 is 11 amino acids long. The germline gives CDR1 SGDLS, CDR2 YYNGEE. The V and J ends lost 3 bases and 12 bases respectively, with 13 bases between them. The CDR3 bases are TGTGCCAGCAGCGCCACAGGGGAGGCGTACTTC. It translates to CASSATGEAYF.

The chain couples TRBV5-5 to TRBJ2-1, with TRBD2 as a possible D gene (6 bases). From germline, CDR1 is SGHKS and CDR2 YYEKEE (reference sequence). The CDR3 is made up of 14 amino acids. V was cut by 1 base and J by 5 bases, with 10 bases left in between. For the CDR3, the DNA is TGTGCCAGCAGCTTGCAGACTAGGAACAATGAGCAGTTCTTC. This gives the protein CASSLQTRNNEQFF.